These 19 T cell receptor beta chains came from one sample sequenced in a study of T cells in localized non-small cell lung cancer. The assay was immunoSEQ multiplex PCR, and TCRdb's table has in-frame clones only and misses some. The table lists roughly 70,000 clones, 70% to 90% of them singletons, with 21% in the top ten. The specimen was peripheral blood, collected before any cancer treatment. These receptors all come from a male donor older than 55 with stage III squamous cell lung carcinoma.

The chain carries TRBV19 and TRBJ2-2; 7 bases are shared with TRBD2. The CDR3 has 15 residues. The germline V gene has CDR1 LNHDA and CDR2 SQIVND (reference sequence). The junction had 9 bases not matched to a gene; V was cut back by 7 bases and J by 4 bases. The CDR3 DNA sequence: TGTGCCAGTACCCTGGGGGGGACCATCACCGGGGAGCTGTTTTTT. It codes for CASTLGGTITGELFF.

V is TRBV27 and J is TRBJ1-2, with 8 bases identical to TRBD1. The germline gives CDR1 MNHEY, CDR2 SMNVEV (reference sequence). CDR3 length equals 15 residues. With 3 bases clipped from V and 2 bases from J, the junction kept 5 bases outside the gene matches. CDR3 DNA sequence: TGTGCCAGCAGTTTCGACAGGGGCGAGAACTATGGCTACACCTTC. This sequence encodes CASSFDRGENYGYTF.

This chain uses TRBV29-1 with TRBJ2-1, with TRBD2 identical over 12 bases. The junction had 10 bases not matched to a gene; V was cut back by 5 bases and J by 14 bases. CDR1 is SQVTM and CDR2 is ANQGSEA in the germline V gene. This CDR3 contains 13 residues. The CDR3 DNA sequence: TGCAGCGTTCCCGGGACTAGCGGGCCCTACGAGTTCTTC. It translates to CSVPGTSGPYEFF.

This clone was recorded once. V gene TRBV28 combines with J gene TRBJ2-7; 7 bases agree with TRBD1. Trimming took 6 bases from V and 1 from J; bases not matched to a gene: 15. Per germline, CDR1 MDHEN and CDR2 SYDVKM. The CDR3 consists of 17 residues. The CDR3 reads CASSPRQGSLRSYEQYV. CDR3 DNA: TGTGCCAGCAGCCCTAGACAGGGATCTTTAAGATCCTACGAGCAGTACGTC.

This sequence joins TRBV18 and TRBJ1-5, with 9 bases identical to TRBD1. Germline CDR1 KGHSH, CDR2 LQKENI. The CDR3 sequence is 15 residues long. J lost 6 bases, V lost 6 bases, and 9 bases had no gene match. The CDR3 coding sequence is TGTGCCAGCTCCCGGACAGGGGATCTATCTCAGCCCCAGCATTTT. It translates to CASSRTGDLSQPQHF.

This clone turned up a few times. The gene calls are TRBV15 and TRBJ2-2; 9 nucleotides match TRBD1. V was clipped by 2 bases and J by 3 bases; unmatched bases: 4. Germline loops: CDR1 LNHNV, CDR2 YYDKDF (reference sequence). The CDR3 has 16 residues. The CDR3 loop is CATSRTDRGYTGELFF. The DNA of the CDR3 is TGTGCCACCAGCAGAACGGACAGGGGATACACCGGGGAGCTGTTTTTT.

The chain links TRBV29-1 to TRBJ2-2; D is ambiguous. Between the trimmed V and J ends, which lost 4 bases and 0 bases, there was a span of 9 bases. Per germline, CDR1 SQVTM and CDR2 ANQGSEA. The CDR3 is 14 amino acids. CDR3 loop: CSVATVTNTGELFF. The CDR3 DNA sequence: TGCAGCGTTGCGACGGTAACGAACACCGGGGAGCTGTTTTTT.

The chain uses TRBV9 and TRBJ2-5; either TRBD1 or TRBD2 may fit D (5 bases each). The germline V gene encodes CDR1 SGDLS and CDR2 YYNGEE. The germline V and J ends were trimmed by 2 bases and 4 bases, with 15 bases remaining between them. CDR3 size: 15 residues. DNA of the CDR3: TGTGCCAGCAGCGTCAATGTAGGGGAGACAGAGACCCAGTACTTC. Protein product: CASSVNVGETETQYF. Combining the CDR3 with reference TRBV9 and TRBJ2-5 gives the whole variable domain DSGVTQTPKHLITATGQRVTLRCSPRSGDLSVYWYQQSLDQGLQFLIQYYNGEERAKGNILERFSAQQFPDLHSELNLSSLELGDSALYFCASSVNVGETETQYFGPGTRLLVL.

The chain is built from TRBV7-8 and TRBJ2-7, with unresolved D. The germline gives CDR1 SGHVS, CDR2 FQNEAQ. This CDR3 region has 13 residues. Trimming removed 1 base from V and 3 bases from J, with 7 bases in between. The CDR3 DNA sequence: TGTGCCAGCAGCTTAGGGCTTAGCTACGAGCAGTACGTC. Amino acids: CASSLGLSYEQYV.

This rearrangement joins TRBV11-1 to TRBJ2-2; D ambiguous. The CDR3 covers 13 residues. V shed 2 bases and J shed 5 bases, with 6 bases lying between them. Germline V gene sequence: CDR1 SGHAT, CDR2 FQDESV (reference sequence). The CDR3 loop reads CASSLFGTGELFF. The CDR3 nucleotides read TGTGCCAGCAGCTTATTTGGTACCGGGGAGCTGTTTTTT.

In its sample, this clone was seen once. This chain joins TRBV29-1 and TRBJ2-2, with D perhaps TRBD2 (6 bases). V was pared by 7 bases and J by 2 bases, with 11 bases between. This CDR3 is built from 13 residues. CDR1 and CDR2 (germline): SQVTM, ANQGSEA. This chain's CDR3 is CSARDSNTGELFF. As DNA, the CDR3 is TGCAGCGCCCGGGACTCCAACACCGGGGAGCTGTTTTTT.

This chain uses TRBV19 with TRBJ1-2; D might be TRBD1 (5 bases). V lost 7 bases and J 8 bases, leaving 17 bases between the germline ends. The CDR3 loop spans 13 amino acids. Germline CDR1 LNHDA, CDR2 SQIVND (reference sequence). The CDR3 is CASTIGPSGGYTF. CDR3 DNA sequence: TGTGCCAGTACCATCGGACCTTCAGGGGGCTACACCTTC.

This clone was found once. V and J are TRBV5-1 and TRBJ1-2; D uncertain. The CDR3 loop spans 13 amino acids. Germline CDR1 is SGHRS and CDR2 is YFSETQ. V shed 1 base and J shed 7 bases, with 11 bases lying between them. CDR3 nucleotide sequence: TGCGCCAGCAGCTTGCAAGGACCCGGTGGCTACACCTTC. Translating it yields CASSLQGPGGYTF.

This clone was detected only once. This sequence joins TRBV18 and TRBJ1-2; 10 nucleotides agree with TRBD1. This CDR3 is built from 15 residues. The V gene end was trimmed by 0 bases and the J gene end by 3 bases; junction bases not matched to a gene: 1. Germline V gene data show CDR1 as KGHSH and CDR2 as LQKENI. The CDR3: CASSPPGTGDYGYTF. CDR3 DNA: TGTGCCAGCTCACCACCAGGGACAGGGGACTATGGCTACACCTTC.

This clone was observed a handful of times. The chain employs TRBV6-1 and TRBJ1-2; D perhaps matches TRBD1 (5 bases). Trimming shortened V by 1 base and J by 4 bases, and 13 bases separated the two germline ends. Germline CDR1 reads MNHNS; CDR2 reads SASEGT. This CDR3 region has 15 residues. The CDR3 nucleotides are TGTGCCAGCAGTGAAGTGGGGACTCCCGCCTATGGCTACACCTTC. The encoded protein is CASSEVGTPAYGYTF.

This chain links TRBV4-2 with TRBJ2-3, with 13 positions matching TRBD2. The CDR3 runs to 19 residues. Germline V gene sequence: CDR1 LGHNA, CDR2 YNFKEQ. V lost 0 bases, J lost 1 base, and 7 bases stayed unmatched. The CDR3 DNA reads TGTGCCAGCAGCCAAGATTGGACTAGCGGGGGAACTCGCACAGATACGCAGTATTTT. Encoded protein: CASSQDWTSGGTRTDTQYF.

V and J are TRBV6-5 and TRBJ2-3, with 16 bases aligning to TRBD2. The CDR3 length is 16 residues. From germline, CDR1 is MNHEY and CDR2 SVGAGI. Trimming removed 2 bases from V and 4 bases from J; junction bases left unmatched: 0. The CDR3 sequence: CASSYGTSGGADTQYF. The CDR3 nucleotides read TGTGCCAGCAGTTACGGGACTAGCGGGGGGGCAGATACGCAGTATTTT.

The rearrangement joins TRBV6-1 to TRBJ1-4, with no clear D. This CDR3 region has 14 residues. The V gene lost 5 bases and the J gene lost 8 bases, with 15 bases spanning the gap. CDR1 and CDR2 (germline): MNHNS, SASEGT. CDR3 in DNA: TGTGCCAGCAGTAGGCTCAGAATGGGGGAAAAACTGTTTTTT. Translating gives CASSRLRMGEKLFF.

The chain combines TRBV5-6 with TRBJ2-5; 7 nucleotides agree with TRBD2. V lost 2 bases, J lost 5 bases, and 6 bases stayed unmatched. The CDR3 has 14 residues. Germline V gives CDR1 SGHDT, CDR2 YYEEEE. DNA of the CDR3: TGTGCCAGCAGCTTCGACGGGGGGTCGGAGACCCAGTACTTC. Residues: CASSFDGGSETQYF.